Each of the 26 T cell receptor delta chains below was sequenced from the same sample in a study of Vδ1+ human thymocytes. Points from the study as a whole: In the thymus, TRG and TRD repertoires looked highly polyclonal with Gaussian CDR3 lengths.

The template was reverse-transcribed extracted RNA. The CDR3 regions were amplified by multiplex PCR from V-gene primers to a constant-region primer. TCRdb used CATT to re-call clones from the multiplex PCR reads. The table lists around 56,000 delta-chain clones, more than 13% of them singletons. What these receptors recognize is not known. The specimen sequenced was Vdelta1+ gamma-delta thymocytes from the thymus. Documented subset: FACS-sorted CD3+ TCRalphabeta- TCRVdelta1+ TCRVdelta2- thymocytes. The receptors here all came from a girl under three years old who had congenital heart surgery.

V is TRDV1 and J is TRDJ1, with a tentative D call TRDD3 (8 bases). The CDR3 is made up of 18 amino acids. V gave up 2 bases and J gave up 5 bases, with 24 bases separating them. Looked up from germline, CDR1 is TSWWSYY and CDR2 is QGS. DNA for the CDR3: TGTGCTCTTGGGGAAAGATTCCTACTGGGGGGATGCCGGGATAAACTCATCTTT. This sequence encodes CALGERFLLGGCRDKLIF.

There are a few counts of this clone. The chain is built from TRDV3 and TRDJ1; 10 nucleotides line up with TRDD3. Per germline, CDR1 TVYSNPD and CDR2 GDNSRS (reference sequence). CDR3 length: 19 residues. The V gene end was trimmed by 4 bases and the J gene end by 0 bases; junction bases not matched to a gene: 20. DNA of the CDR3: TGTGCCTCCCAGCCAGCTACTGGGGGATTGGGAAGCGACACCGATAAACTCATCTTT. Encoded protein: CASQPATGGLGSDTDKLIF.

The J gene is TRDJ1, the V gene TRDV1; TRDD3 might be the D (6 bases). Trimming stripped 4 bases from V and 3 bases from J, with 24 bases between. Germline V lookup: CDR1 TSWWSYY, CDR2 QGS. CDR3 size: 18 residues. The CDR3 reads CALGGPPLYWVRADKLIF. CDR3 DNA: TGTGCTCTTGGGGGCCCGCCCCTGTACTGGGTTAGAGCCGATAAACTCATCTTT.

By proportion, this clone is medium-sized. Other DNA sequences in this sample translate to the same CDR3. This chain links TRDV2 with TRDJ1; D perhaps matches TRDD3 (6 bases). Germline V CDR1 and CDR2: GEAIGNYY, EKD. This CDR3 has 18 amino acids. The V end was cut by 3 bases, the J end by 0 bases, with 22 bases between. CDR3 in DNA: TGTGCCTGTGACCTGCTTCTGACGGGTCGGGGGAACACCGATAAACTCATCTTT. It codes for CACDLLLTGRGNTDKLIF.

This clone was counted between two and nine times. This chain links TRDV1 with TRDJ1; tentatively, D is TRDD3 (6 bases). Between the trimmed V and J ends, which lost 4 bases and 5 bases, there was a span of 23 bases. The germline V gene has CDR1 TSWWSYY and CDR2 QGS. This CDR3 comprises 17 residues. The CDR3: CALGVPVDTWLSDKLIF. CDR3 nucleotide sequence: TGTGCTCTTGGGGTACCTGTAGATACGTGGCTCAGTGATAAACTCATCTTT.

The chain employs TRDV1 and TRDJ1; 7 bases line up with TRDD3. Germline CDR1 reads TSWWSYY; CDR2 reads QGS. J lost 6 bases, V lost 0 bases, and 22 bases had no gene match. The CDR3 length is 20 residues. For the CDR3, the DNA is TGTGCTCTTGGGGAACTAACGAAGGGGGATGAGGGTCCGCATAAGAATAAACTCATCTTT. Its translation is CALGELTKGDEGPHKNKLIF.

The chain carries TRDV1 and TRDJ1; 10 bases are a match to TRDD3. The CDR3 sequence is 22 residues long. J lost 0 bases, V lost 0 bases, and 19 bases had no gene match. Germline CDR1 is TSWWSYY and CDR2 is QGS. CDR3 residues: CALGELSGFPYWGIGYTDKLIF. In nucleotides, the CDR3 is TGTGCTCTTGGGGAACTGAGCGGATTCCCATACTGGGGGATTGGGTACACCGATAAACTCATCTTT.

Only a few counts were recorded for this clone. V gene TRDV1 combines with J gene TRDJ1; D unclear. Trimming pared 2 bases from V and 1 base from J, leaving 11 bases between. CDR1 is TSWWSYY and CDR2 is QGS in the germline V gene. This CDR3 is 15 amino acids long. CDR3 region: CALGELGVCTDKLIF. CDR3 DNA sequence: TGTGCTCTTGGGGAATTAGGAGTGTGCACCGATAAACTCATCTTT.

The gene calls are TRDV2 and TRDJ1, with 12 nucleotides matching TRDD3. This CDR3 contains 24 residues. The V segment lost 5 bases and the J segment 1 base; nucleotides outside the gene matches: 31. From germline, CDR1 is GEAIGNYY and CDR2 EKD. The CDR3 reads CACATAPQRPYWGIPEGCTDKLIF. Here the CDR3 DNA reads TGTGCCTGTGCGACCGCACCCCAAAGACCCTACTGGGGGATACCGGAAGGGTGCACCGATAAACTCATCTTT.

J is TRDJ1 and V is TRDV1, with unresolved D. The V end lost 0 bases, the J end lost 0 bases, and 8 bases lay between the germline ends. In germline, CDR1 is TSWWSYY, CDR2 QGS. CDR3 length: 15 amino acids. The CDR3 sequence: CALGELWVYTDKLIF. As DNA, the CDR3 is TGTGCTCTTGGGGAACTTTGGGTTTACACCGATAAACTCATCTTT.

This sequence joins TRDV2 and TRDJ1; D remains ambiguous. The germline V and J ends were trimmed by 0 bases and 1 base, with 14 bases remaining between them. This CDR3 comprises 16 residues. Germline V CDR1 and CDR2: GEAIGNYY, EKD. Written as DNA, the CDR3 is TGTGCCTGTGACACCAATTTCGGCGTCAGCACCGATAAACTCATCTTT. As protein: CACDTNFGVSTDKLIF.

A note on this clone: The sample holds other DNA sequences that translate to the same CDR3. The chain couples TRAV29/DV5 to TRDJ1; TRDD3 matches 11 bases. Germline trimming cut 0 bases from V and 3 bases from J; bases unmatched to any gene: 4. The CDR3 runs 15 residues. Germline-derived CDR1 and CDR2 are NSMFDY and ISSIKDK. DNA for the CDR3: TGTGCAGCAAGCGATTCTGGGGGATACTCCGATAAACTCATCTTT. It specifies CAASDSGGYSDKLIF.

This clone has a handful of counts. This chain joins TRDV1 and TRDJ1; TRDD3 matches 11 bases. Germline loops: CDR1 TSWWSYY, CDR2 QGS. V trimming: 1 base; J trimming: 4 bases; junction bases outside the gene matches: 14. There are 19 residues in the CDR3. The CDR3 nucleotides read TGTGCTCTTGGGGAACCGGTCCCTACCAGGTGGGGGATACGCGATAAACTCATCTTT. Amino acids: CALGEPVPTRWGIRDKLIF.

This clone was found many times. Other nucleotide sequences from this sample produce the same CDR3. This sequence joins TRDV2 and TRDJ1, with 8 bases identical to TRDD3. Looked up from germline, CDR1 is GEAIGNYY and CDR2 is EKD. This CDR3 contains 16 residues. V lost 3 bases and J lost 4; bases outside the gene matches: 12. CDR3 DNA: TGTGCCTGTGACCCCGTTCGGGGGATAATACGCGATAAACTCATCTTT. Translated: CACDPVRGIIRDKLIF.

The chain recombines TRDV1 with TRDJ1, with a possible D match to TRDD2 (5 bases). Trimming left V 1 base short and J 3 bases short, with 12 bases between. Germline lookup yields CDR1 TSWWSYY and CDR2 QGS. The CDR3 is made up of 15 amino acids. CDR3: CALGEPLPLADKLIF. In DNA form, the CDR3 reads TGTGCTCTTGGGGAACCCCTACCGCTAGCCGATAAACTCATCTTT.

V usage is TRDV1 and J usage is TRDJ1, with no clear D. Between the trimmed V and J ends, which lost 2 bases and 4 bases, there was a span of 14 bases. The CDR3 runs to 15 residues. The germline CDR1 and CDR2 sequences are TSWWSYY and QGS. In DNA, the CDR3 is TGTGCTCTTGGGGAATGGGTGGTTCGAGGCGATAAACTCATCTTT. It specifies CALGEWVVRGDKLIF.

The J gene is TRDJ1, the V gene TRDV1; 10 bases match TRDD3. V gave up 0 bases and J gave up 0 bases; unmatched junction bases: 13. CDR1 is TSWWSYY, CDR2 QGS, per germline. The CDR3 is 20 amino acids. This CDR3 reads CALGELPWGITLRYTDKLIF. The CDR3 DNA sequence: TGTGCTCTTGGGGAACTCCCCTGGGGGATAACCCTCCGGTACACCGATAAACTCATCTTT.

This clone was observed a handful of times. The genes are TRDV1 and TRDJ1; 9 bases line up with TRDD2. V lost 1 base, J lost 0 bases, and 15 bases stayed unmatched. In germline, CDR1 is TSWWSYY, CDR2 QGS. The CDR3 contains 20 residues. CDR3 protein: CALGEPNRPSYTLYTDKLIF. CDR3 in DNA: TGTGCTCTTGGGGAACCTAATAGGCCTTCCTACACACTGTACACCGATAAACTCATCTTT.

This clone showed up many times. The chain recombines TRAV29/DV5 with TRDJ1; the D gene is possibly TRDD2 (6 bases). V was trimmed by 0 bases and J by 2 bases, leaving 29 bases between them. This CDR3 has 20 residues. CDR1 and CDR2 from the germline V gene are NSMFDY and ISSIKDK. The CDR3 reads CAASDTPQGLPSTGTDKLIF. The CDR3 DNA reads TGTGCAGCAAGCGATACGCCCCAGGGCCTTCCCTCTACGGGTACCGATAAACTCATCTTT.

For this clone: The germline gene is not matched at one end of the junction; a read error may be the cause. This chain connects TRDV1 to TRDJ1, with 8 bases matching TRDD3. The CDR3 is made up of 20 amino acids. Germline CDR1 reads TSWWSYY; CDR2 reads QGS. CDR3 protein: CALGERARTYWGIYTDKLIF. In DNA, the CDR3 is TGCGCTCTTGGGGAACGGGCGCGGACATATTGGGGGATTTACACCGATAAACTCATCTTT.

This clone showed up just a few times. The chain carries TRDV1 and TRDJ1, with 10 bases matching TRDD3. There are 23 residues in the CDR3. Losses at the gene ends were 4 bases for V and 0 bases for J; bases not matched to a gene: 26. Germline V gene data show CDR1 as TSWWSYY and CDR2 as QGS. The DNA of the CDR3 is TGTGCTCTTGGGGTCCTCGGTAAACTCCACCCCTACTGGGGGATCAATTACACCGATAAACTCATCTTT. It translates to CALGVLGKLHPYWGINYTDKLIF.

The rearrangement uses TRDV1 and TRDJ1; maybe TRDD3 (6 bases). Germline V gene data show CDR1 as TSWWSYY and CDR2 as QGS. CDR3 length: 20 residues. V dropped 2 bases and J dropped 3 bases, with 28 bases sitting between them. Here the CDR3 DNA reads TGTGCTCTTGGGGAAAGGTCCACTCCGTACTGGGACCCTAGCTCCGATAAACTCATCTTT. This gives the protein CALGERSTPYWDPSSDKLIF.

This sequence joins TRDV1 and TRDJ1; 7 positions agree with TRDD3. The V and J ends lost 2 bases and 1 base, in that order; junction bases with no gene match: 25. There are 22 residues in the CDR3. Germline V gives CDR1 TSWWSYY, CDR2 QGS. The CDR3 bases are TGTGCTCTTGGGGAAAGGGAGTCGCTAGGACTGGGGCTCAGTCCCAGCACCGATAAACTCATCTTT. Its translation is CALGERESLGLGLSPSTDKLIF.

J is TRDJ1 and V is TRDV1; D not resolved. Germline lookup yields CDR1 TSWWSYY and CDR2 QGS. V lost 4 bases and J 3 bases, leaving 24 bases between the germline ends. The CDR3 extends over 18 amino acids. CDR3 protein: CALGAQYRAPTNADKLIF. The CDR3 region has the DNA TGTGCTCTTGGGGCACAATACAGGGCCCCCACCAATGCCGATAAACTCATCTTT.

The gene calls are TRDV1 and TRDJ1; 9 bases are a match to TRDD3. The CDR3 sequence is 19 residues long. Germline V lookup: CDR1 TSWWSYY, CDR2 QGS. V shed 1 base and J 0 bases; nucleotides not matched to a gene: 12. The CDR3 region has the DNA TGTGCTCTTGGGGAACACCTATTCCTTCCTGGGGGATACACCGATAAACTCATCTTT. Its translation is CALGEHLFLPGGYTDKLIF.

The chain recombines TRDV1 with TRDJ1; 8 bases fit TRDD3. Germline CDR1 is TSWWSYY and CDR2 is QGS. The ends lost 5 bases at V and 0 bases at J; junction bases unmatched: 20. The length of the CDR3 is 20 residues. CDR3 coding DNA: TGTGCTCTTGGGTCCCGTTCAGGTACTGGGGGCTCCTATTACACCGATAAACTCATCTTT. It is translated as CALGSRSGTGGSYYTDKLIF.